These 13 T cell receptor beta chains originate from one sample sequenced in a study of molecular identifiers for immune sequencing clone quantification (dated by TCRdb to the late 2010s). The library was built by means of PCR. TCRdb names Illumina HiSeq 4000 as the instrument used. TCRdb reanalyzed the raw reads on its own, using fastp at Q25 for trimming and MiXCR for clone calling, and kept in-frame beta chains. Entries that share a CDR3 protein sequence are merged under the most common genes and DNA. The sample profile shows 65,000 to 70,000 distinct CDR3 sequences; roughly 20% of them were found once. Around 1.5% of the sample rests with the top ten. Sequences were obtained from naive CD8+ T cells from blood, with Jurkat cell RNA spiked in. Interpreted using the paper, the cell subset or site label stands for: FACS-sorted CD8+CD4-CCR7+CD45RA+ naive T cells. These receptors were collected from a human donor in good health. Some libraries in this study had Jurkat cell RNA spiked in.

This clonotype has more than one count but fewer than ten. The chain carries TRBV7-8 and TRBJ1-2; tentatively, D is TRBD1 (6 bases). CDR1 and CDR2 (germline): SGHVS, FQNEAQ. Trimming left V 1 base short and J 4 bases short, with 10 bases between. This CDR3 has 14 amino acids. The CDR3 region is CASSLVGTTYGYTF. The DNA of the CDR3 is TGTGCCAGCAGCTTAGTGGGGACAACCTATGGCTACACCTTC.

Of note for this clonotype: A read error is possible here, since a much larger clone lies one base away. V and J are TRBV24-1 and TRBJ2-3, with unresolved D. CDR1 is KGHDR, CDR2 SFDVKD, per germline. The CDR3 length is 12 residues. CDR3 in DNA: TGTGTCACCAGTGATTACACAGATACGCAGTATTTT. Its protein is CVTSDYTDTQYF.

This clonotype was recorded at least ten times. The V gene is TRBV4-1, the J gene TRBJ1-4; D unclear. Trimming removed 1 base from V and 6 bases from J, with 6 bases in between. Per the germline V gene, CDR1 is MGHRA and CDR2 is YSYEKL. This CDR3 spans 13 amino acids. In nucleotides, the CDR3 is TGCGCCAGCAGCCAAGGGCCATATGAAAAACTGTTTTTT. Translated, it gives CASSQGPYEKLFF.

Concerning this clonotype itself: A much larger clone is a single base away; this may be a read error. The V call is TRBV6-6, the J call TRBJ2-5; no firm D call. Germline V lookup: CDR1 MNHNY, CDR2 SVGAGI (reference sequence). Deletions cut 2 bases from V and 5 bases from J, with 18 bases between. This CDR3 is 16 amino acids long. DNA of the CDR3: TGTGCCAGCAGTTACCGCGTGAGCTTGTCGCGGGAGACCCAGTACTTC. As protein: CASSYRVSLSRETQYF.

The sample holds a few counts of this clonotype. This sequence joins TRBV27 and TRBJ2-7; possibly TRBD2 for D (5 bases). Germline CDR1 reads MNHEY; CDR2 reads SMNVEV (reference sequence). The V end was cut by 6 bases, the J end by 1 base, with 19 bases between. The CDR3 extends over 16 amino acids. The CDR3 sequence is CASSGMGLDGSYEQYF. The CDR3 DNA sequence: TGTGCCAGCAGCGGGATGGGATTAGACGGATCCTACGAGCAGTACTTC.

There are many counts of this clonotype. The chain links TRBV7-6 to TRBJ1-1; 7 bases agree with TRBD1. Germline CDR1 SGHVS, CDR2 FNYEAQ. The V gene end was trimmed by 6 bases and the J gene end by 7 bases; junction bases not matched to a gene: 5. The CDR3 length is 12 residues. CDR3 region: CASSPTGIEAFF. CDR3 DNA sequence: TGTGCCAGCAGTCCGACAGGGATTGAAGCTTTCTTT.

This clonotype was recorded many times. This chain connects TRBV6-2 or TRBV6-3 to TRBJ2-3, with 9 nucleotides matching TRBD1. This CDR3 has 18 amino acids. The germline gives CDR1 MNHEY, CDR2 SVGEGT. With V trimmed by 5 bases and J by 2 bases, 14 bases remained unmatched. CDR3 region: CASSLDRGNPAFTDTQYF. CDR3 bases: TGTGCCAGCAGTCTGGACAGGGGAAATCCTGCATTCACAGATACGCAGTATTTT.

This clonotype was seen ten or more times. V gene TRBV6-2 or TRBV6-3 combines with J gene TRBJ2-1; 7 bases agree with TRBD2. The CDR3 length is 16 residues. The germline V gene has CDR1 MNHEY and CDR2 SVGEGT. V lost 1 base to trimming and J lost 2 bases; unmatched junction nucleotides: 5. For the CDR3, the DNA is TGTGCCAGCAGTTACTTTCCGGGAGGCCCCTACAATGAGCAGTTCTTC. Residues: CASSYFPGGPYNEQFF.

A remark on this clonotype: A junction end diverges from the germline sequence, so it may reflect a read error. The gene calls are TRBV9 and TRBJ2-2; D is ambiguous. There are 11 residues in the CDR3. From germline, CDR1 is SGDLS and CDR2 YYNGEE. The CDR3 spells CVSSTTGELFF. As DNA, the CDR3 is TGTGTCAGCAGCACCACCGGGGAGCTGTTTTTT.

This clonotype was detected ten times or more. The rearrangement links TRBV13 to TRBJ1-1; D call uncertain. Germline CDR1 is PRHDT and CDR2 is FYEKMQ (reference sequence). The CDR3 runs 13 residues. The ends were cut back, 3 bases at V and 1 base at J, with 6 bases in the middle. The CDR3 bases are TGTGCCAGCAGCTTCGGCCCGAACACTGAAGCTTTCTTT. This encodes CASSFGPNTEAFF. Supplemented by reference TRBV13 and TRBJ1-1, the full variable domain reads AAGVIQSPRHLIKEKRETATLKCYPIPRHDTVYWYQQGPGQDPQFLISFYEKMQSDKGSIPDRFSAQQFSDYHSELNMSSLELGDSALYFCASSFGPNTEAFFGQGTRLTVV.

Note on this clonotype: A read error is possible here, since a much larger clone lies one base away. The CDR3 reads CASSDADPDTQYF. The DNA for the CDR3 is TGTGCCTCCAGTGACGCCGATCCAGATACGCAGTATTTT. The chain employs TRBV24-1 and TRBJ2-3; D remains unclear. From germline, CDR1 is KGHDR and CDR2 SFDVKD. The CDR3 runs to 13 residues.

Many counts were recorded for this clonotype. The V gene is TRBV12-3 or TRBV12-4, the J gene TRBJ2-3; 11 bases align to TRBD2. Losses at the gene ends were 5 bases for V and 2 bases for J; bases not matched to a gene: 6. The CDR3 has 16 residues. This CDR3 is CASSPGLAENTDTQYF. The CDR3 DNA reads TGTGCCAGCAGTCCGGGACTAGCGGAAAACACAGATACGCAGTATTTT.

With regard to this clonotype: Since a much larger clone is just one base distant, this may be a read error. The chain carries TRBV19 and TRBJ1-1; D unresolved. The CDR3 has 11 residues. The ends were cut back, 7 bases at V and 9 bases at J, with 12 bases in the middle. Germline CDR1 and CDR2: LNHDA and SQIVND (reference sequence). This chain's CDR3 is CASIIGRKAFF. In DNA form, the CDR3 reads TGTGCCAGTATTATTGGGCGGAAAGCTTTCTTT.